Listed below are T cell receptor beta chains from one sample, sequenced in a study of cytomegalovirus exposure and HLA in healthy donors. The repertoire was sequenced with immunoSEQ multiplex PCR; TCRdb's copy has only in-frame clones and lacks some. The data contain fewer than 150,000 clones, approximately 80% of them singletons. The source material was PBMCs. The source is a woman in her twenties or thirties in good health and CMV-seropositive. The CDR3 runs from the conserved cysteine through the conserved F or W. The order of the fields is V gene, D gene, J gene, clone size, CDR3 protein, CDR3 DNA. A D gene is named only where the DNA matches it firmly. Some rows mark clone size as missing; the rest say once, few, many or name a class of expanded clone.

TRBV30	TRBD1	TRBJ1-1	NA	CAWRRDRGEAFF	TGTGCCTGGAGACGGGACAGGGGAGAAGCTTTCTTT
TRBV5-1	NA	TRBJ1-2	NA	CASSSPGEPPLF	TGCGCCAGCAGCTCACCGGGGGAACCCCCTCTCTTC
TRBV15	TRBD2	TRBJ2-7	few	CATSRDLGRAGEQYF	TGTGCCACCAGCAGAGATCTCGGGAGGGCCGGCGAGCAGTACTTC
TRBV5-1	NA	TRBJ1-2	NA	CASNPIGANYGYTF	TGCGCCAGCAACCCAATAGGGGCGAACTATGGCTACACCTTC
TRBV7-2	TRBD1	TRBJ1-4	few	CASSKTGTLGSNEKLFF	TGTGCCAGCAGCAAGACAGGGACCCTGGGGTCCAATGAAAAACTGTTTTTT
TRBV5-1	TRBD1	TRBJ2-6	NA	CASSLAGTGISGANVLTF	TGCGCCAGCAGCTTGGCGGGGACAGGGATCTCTGGGGCCAACGTCCTGACTTTC
TRBV6-1	NA	TRBJ1-1	NA	CASSLGEEVPEAFF	TGTGCCAGCAGTCTTGGAGAGGAGGTTCCTGAAGCTTTCTTT
TRBV29-1	TRBD1	TRBJ2-7	NA	CSVEGSGQGTEQYF	TGCAGCGTCGAGGGCTCGGGACAGGGGACCGAGCAGTACTTC
TRBV14	NA	TRBJ2-5	NA	CASSAPGTQQETQYF	TGTGCCAGCAGCGCTCCCGGGACTCAACAAGAGACCCAGTACTTC
TRBV2	TRBD1	TRBJ1-1	NA	CASSAGQGTEAFF	TGTGCCAGCAGTGCCGGACAGGGGACTGAAGCTTTCTTT
TRBV5-1	NA	TRBJ2-7	NA	CASSLRTGSYEQYF	TGCGCCAGCAGCTTGCGTACGGGTTCCTACGAGCAGTACTTC
TRBV5-1	TRBD1	TRBJ2-7	NA	CASSPVPGQGYEQYF	TGCGCCAGCAGCCCGGTCCCGGGACAGGGTTACGAGCAGTACTTC
TRBV11-2	TRBD1	TRBJ2-7	NA	CASSLSLAQGVGEQYF	TGTGCCAGCAGCCTCTCTTTGGCCCAGGGGGTAGGCGAGCAGTACTTC
TRBV4-2	TRBD1	TRBJ2-2	NA	CASSQEKGANTGELLF	TGTGCCAGCAGCCAAGAGAAGGGGGCGAACACCGGGGAGCTGCTTTTT
TRBV10-3	TRBD1	TRBJ2-7	NA	CAISSLGQGAGQYF	TGTGCCATCAGTTCATTAGGACAGGGAGCGGGGCAGTACTTC
TRBV5-1	TRBD2	TRBJ2-5	NA	CASSLASQLAGGIGTQYF	TGCGCCAGCAGCTTGGCCTCACAACTAGCGGGAGGGATTGGGACCCAGTACTTC
TRBV18	TRBD1	TRBJ1-5	NA	CASSPTRQGNQPQHF	TGTGCCAGCTCACCAACGAGACAGGGTAATCAGCCCCAGCATTTT
TRBV10-3	NA	TRBJ1-2	once	CAISSDSNYGYTF	TGTGCCATCAGCTCCGACAGCAACTATGGCTACACCTTC
TRBV6-5	NA	TRBJ1-5	few	CASSETQSQPQHF	TGTGCCAGCAGTGAAACCCAGTCTCAGCCCCAGCATTTT
TRBV11-1	TRBD2	TRBJ2-5	NA	CASSPRLAEETQYF	TGTGCCAGCAGCCCTAGACTAGCGGAAGAGACCCAGTACTTC
TRBV7-2	NA	TRBJ2-4	NA	CASSWGLPDTIQYF	TGTGCCAGCAGCTGGGGCCTTCCGGATACCATTCAGTACTTC
TRBV27	NA	TRBJ2-1	NA	CASSLWTPAYNEQFF	TGTGCCAGCAGTTTATGGACTCCGGCCTACAATGAGCAGTTCTTC
TRBV7-2	TRBD1	TRBJ2-2	NA	CASRTSGTGNTGELFF	TGTGCCAGCAGAACCTCCGGGACAGGGAACACCGGGGAGCTGTTTTTT
TRBV25-1	NA	TRBJ1-1	once	CASSDRQGSGTEAFF	TGTGCCAGCAGTGATCGGCAGGGGTCGGGCACTGAAGCTTTCTTT
TRBV10-2	TRBD1	TRBJ1-6	few	CASTGTDNSPLHF	TGCGCCAGCACCGGGACAGATAATTCACCCCTCCACTTT
TRBV5-1	TRBD2	TRBJ2-1	NA	CASSPTTSGVFNEQFF	TGCGCCAGCAGCCCGACCACTAGCGGGGTATTTAATGAGCAGTTCTTC
TRBV5-1	NA	TRBJ2-1	NA	CASSLGAGPNNEQFF	TGCGCCAGCAGCTTGGGGGCGGGGCCGAACAATGAGCAGTTCTTC
TRBV27	NA	TRBJ2-1	NA	CASSLRTDYNEQFF	TGTGCCAGCAGTTTACGGACAGACTACAATGAGCAGTTCTTC
TRBV2	NA	TRBJ1-5	NA	CASGRGGEPQHF	TGTGCCAGCGGGCGGGGGGGTGAGCCCCAACATTTT
TRBV28	NA	TRBJ1-2	few	CASSLRRGVYGYTF	TGTGCCAGCAGTTTGCGGAGGGGCGTCTATGGCTACACCTTC
TRBV21-1	NA	TRBJ1-6	NA	CASSKDRAGVRGNSPLHF	TGTGCCAGCAGCAAAGATCGCGCCGGGGTCAGGGGAAATTCACCCCTCCACTTT
TRBV13	NA	TRBJ2-5	NA	CASSSYQETQYF	TGTGCCAGCAGCTCGTACCAAGAGACCCAGTACTTC
TRBV7-9	NA	TRBJ1-4	few	CASSSGASEKLFF	TGTGCCAGCTCATCAGGGGCTAGTGAAAAACTGTTTTTT
TRBV6-5	TRBD1	TRBJ2-1	NA	CASSQTGGQYNEQFF	TGTGCCAGCAGCCAGACAGGGGGTCAATACAATGAGCAGTTCTTC
TRBV6-5	NA	TRBJ2-7	NA	CASSYLEDYEQYF	TGTGCCAGCAGTTACTTGGAGGACTACGAGCAGTACTTC
TRBV29-1	NA	TRBJ2-5	few	CSVQEAGVGETQYF	TGCAGCGTCCAGGAGGCAGGTGTAGGAGAGACCCAGTACTTC
TRBV27	TRBD2	TRBJ2-7	NA	CASLLLTRKGGKREYSYEQYF	TGTGCCAGCCTTTTACTAACCCGTAAAGGGGGGAAGCGGGAGTATTCCTACGAGCAGTACTTC
TRBV28	TRBD1	TRBJ1-5	few	CASSRTGFNQPQHF	TGTGCCAGCAGTCGGACAGGGTTTAATCAGCCCCAGCATTTT
TRBV7-9	NA	TRBJ2-3	NA	CASSLDYSDTQYF	TGTGCCAGCAGCTTGGACTATTCAGATACGCAGTATTTT
TRBV27	NA	TRBJ2-3	few	CASSLSRPDTQYF	TGTGCCAGCAGTTTATCGAGGCCAGATACGCAGTATTTT
TRBV5-1	NA	TRBJ2-2	NA	CASSTALNSGELFF	TGCGCCAGCAGCACAGCATTAAACTCCGGGGAGCTGTTTTTT
TRBV27	NA	TRBJ2-7	NA	CASSFTGGALEGEQYF	TGTGCCAGCAGTTTCACAGGCGGGGCCCTTGAGGGAGAGCAGTACTTC
TRBV27	TRBD1	TRBJ1-1	NA	CASSSGTGITEAFF	TGTGCCAGCAGTTCGGGGACAGGGATTACTGAAGCTTTCTTT
TRBV19	NA	TRBJ2-7	once	CASSINSPSSYEQYF	TGTGCCAGTAGTATCAACTCCCCGAGCTCCTACGAGCAGTACTTC
TRBV19	NA	TRBJ1-1	NA	CASSIPQRNTEAFF	TGTGCCAGTAGTATACCACAGAGGAACACTGAAGCTTTCTTT
TRBV5-8	NA	TRBJ2-7	NA	CASSSLTGLYEQYF	TGTGCCAGCAGCTCCCTAACGGGTCTCTACGAGCAGTACTTC
TRBV13	NA	TRBJ1-1	NA	CASSFRGVGETEAFF	TGTGCCAGCAGCTTTCGTGGCGTTGGAGAAACTGAAGCTTTCTTT
TRBV9	TRBD2	TRBJ2-3	NA	CASSVAGGRTDTQYF	TGTGCCAGCAGCGTAGCGGGGGGGCGTACAGATACGCAGTATTTT
TRBV5-1	NA	TRBJ1-3	NA	CASSLDLQGYISGNTIYF	TGCGCCAGCAGCTTGGATCTCCAGGGTTATATATCCGGAAACACCATATATTTT
TRBV18	TRBD2	TRBJ2-2	NA	CASSPGRDSGELFF	TGTGCCAGCTCACCAGGGAGGGACTCCGGGGAGCTGTTTTTT
TRBV21-1	NA	TRBJ1-5	NA	CASSKVGTGGENQPQHF	TGTGCCAGCAGCAAAGTTGGGACAGGGGGCGAAAATCAGCCCCAGCATTTT
TRBV27	NA	TRBJ2-1	NA	CASSTRGVNEQFF	TGTGCCAGCAGTACCCGGGGTGTTAATGAGCAGTTCTTC
TRBV6-1	NA	TRBJ2-6	few	CASRAGSGANVLTF	TGTGCCAGCAGAGCAGGCTCTGGGGCCAACGTCCTGACTTTC
TRBV9	NA	TRBJ2-3	NA	CASSAVPSTDTQYF	TGTGCCAGCAGCGCGGTGCCCAGCACAGATACGCAGTATTTT
TRBV18	NA	TRBJ1-1	NA	CASSPGYQGNTEAFF	TGTGCCAGCTCACCGGGCTATCAGGGGAACACTGAAGCTTTCTTT
TRBV27	NA	TRBJ1-6	NA	CASALSSYNSPLHF	TGTGCCAGTGCCTTGAGCTCCTATAATTCACCCCTCCACTTT
TRBV18	TRBD1	TRBJ1-2	NA	CASSPPNRDSNYGYTF	TGTGCCAGCTCACCACCCAACCGGGACAGCAACTATGGCTACACCTTC
TRBV4-2	TRBD1	TRBJ1-2	NA	CASSQVVEDRAYGYTF	TGTGCCAGCAGCCAAGTTGTCGAGGACAGGGCCTATGGCTACACCTTC
TRBV6-5	NA	TRBJ1-4	few	CASRNYGATNEKLFF	TGTGCCAGCAGGAATTACGGTGCAACTAATGAAAAACTGTTTTTT